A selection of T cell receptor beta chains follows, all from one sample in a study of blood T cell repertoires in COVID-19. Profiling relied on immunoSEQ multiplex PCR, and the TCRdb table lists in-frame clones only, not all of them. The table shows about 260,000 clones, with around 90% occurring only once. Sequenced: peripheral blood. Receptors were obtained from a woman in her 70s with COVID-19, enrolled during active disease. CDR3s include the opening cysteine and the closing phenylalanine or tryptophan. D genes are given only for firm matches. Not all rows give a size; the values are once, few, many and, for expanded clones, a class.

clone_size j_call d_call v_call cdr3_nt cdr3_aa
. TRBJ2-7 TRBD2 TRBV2 TGTGCCAGCAGTCAGGGACTAGTTGGGTACGAGCAGTACTTC CASSQGLVGYEQYF
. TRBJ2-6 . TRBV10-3 TGTGCCATCAGTGACTTAGGGACCACAGAGGGAGGCTCTGGGGCCAACGTCCTGACTTTC CAISDLGTTEGGSGANVLTF
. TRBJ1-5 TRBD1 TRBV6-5 TGTGCCAGCAACCGGGACAGGGGGAGTCAGCCCCAGCATTTT CASNRDRGSQPQHF
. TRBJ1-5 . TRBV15 TGTGCCACCAGCAGAGCGCTGGGGGCAAGCAATCAGCCCCAGCATTTT CATSRALGASNQPQHF
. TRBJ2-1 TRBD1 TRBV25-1 TGTGCCAGCAGTGAAAACCCGACAGGGTTCTCCTACAATGAGCAGTTCTTC CASSENPTGFSYNEQFF
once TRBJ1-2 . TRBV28 TGTGCCAGCAGCCCAATTCCGACAGGCGTCTATGGCTACACCTTC CASSPIPTGVYGYTF
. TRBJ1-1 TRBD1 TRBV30 TGTGCCTGGACAGGGGGCCGGACTGAAGCTTTCTTT CAWTGGRTEAFF
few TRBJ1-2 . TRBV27 TGTGCCAGCAGTATCGACACCTCTAACTATGGCTACACCTTC CASSIDTSNYGYTF
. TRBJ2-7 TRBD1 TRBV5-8 TGTGCCAGCAGCTTGCACAGGGGATCCTACGAGCAGTACTTC CASSLHRGSYEQYF
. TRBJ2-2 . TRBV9 TGTGCCAGCAGCGCCAGGTATGCGAACACCGGGGAGCTGTTTTTT CASSARYANTGELFF
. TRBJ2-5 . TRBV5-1 TGCGCCAGCAGCCTCGGGACACCTGGGGTAGAGACCCAGTACTTC CASSLGTPGVETQYF
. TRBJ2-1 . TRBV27 TGTGCCAGCAGTTTAAGCCAGGGTCTGCTTTCAGGGCAGTTCTTC CASSLSQGLLSGQFF
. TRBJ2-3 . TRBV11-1 TGTGCCAGCGGTCCTGGGCGCATTTACACAGATACGCAGTATTTT CASGPGRIYTDTQYF
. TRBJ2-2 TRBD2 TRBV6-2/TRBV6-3 TGTGCCAGCAGCCCCCGACCGCGGGAGCGGACCGGGGAGCTGTTTTTT CASSPRPRERTGELFF
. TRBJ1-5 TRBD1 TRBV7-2 TGTGCCAGCAGCCTGCCGGGACAGGGTCCTAATCAGCCCCAGCATTTT CASSLPGQGPNQPQHF
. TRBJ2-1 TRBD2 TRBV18 TGTGCCAGCTCTCCGAGGACTAGCGGGAGATACTACAATGAGCAGTTCTTC CASSPRTSGRYYNEQFF
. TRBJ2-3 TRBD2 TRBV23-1 TGCGCCAGCCCAACCGGGACTAATCGGGATACGCAGTATTTT CASPTGTNRDTQYF
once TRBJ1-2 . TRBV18 TGTGCCAGCTCACCTCCGGGGTATAACTATGGCTACACCTTC CASSPPGYNYGYTF
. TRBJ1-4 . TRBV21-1 TGTGCCAGCAGCAAAAGTGGACAAGTATCTAATGAAAAACTGTTTTTT CASSKSGQVSNEKLFF
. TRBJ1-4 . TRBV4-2 TGTGCCAGCAGCCAAGATCACAGGGAAGTGTTTTTT CASSQDHREVFF
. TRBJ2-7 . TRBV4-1 TGCGCCAGCAGCCAAGGGACAGCTACCTACGAGCAGTACTTC CASSQGTATYEQYF
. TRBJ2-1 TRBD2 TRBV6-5 TGTGCCAGCAGTAAAAGCGGGAGGGAAGTGTATGAGCAGTTCTTC CASSKSGREVYEQFF
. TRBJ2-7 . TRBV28 TGTGCCAGCAGTCCTGAACCTAACTACGAGCAGTACTTC CASSPEPNYEQYF
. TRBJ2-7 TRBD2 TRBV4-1 TGCGCCAGCAGCCAAGAGGAGAGTCCAGCTAGCGGGAGGAACGAGCAGTACTTC CASSQEESPASGRNEQYF
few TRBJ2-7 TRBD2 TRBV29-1 TGCAGCGTATACACTAGCGGGAGCTCCTACGAGCAGTACTTC CSVYTSGSSYEQYF
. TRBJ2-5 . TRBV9 TGTGCCAGCAGCGTAGCTTACGGCCAAGAGACCCAGTACTTC CASSVAYGQETQYF
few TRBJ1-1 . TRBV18 TGTGCCAGCTCTCGGGTGGAAAACACTGAAGCTTTCTTT CASSRVENTEAFF
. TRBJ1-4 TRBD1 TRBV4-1 TGCGCCAGCAGCCAAGGAAACAGGGGGCTAAGTGAAAAACTGTTTTTT CASSQGNRGLSEKLFF
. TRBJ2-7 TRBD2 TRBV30 TGTGCCTGGAGTGTAAGGGTCGGGACTAGCGTCTACGAGCAGTACTTC CAWSVRVGTSVYEQYF